Given below is one T cell receptor (beta chain) in context. Its binding antigen is unknown. Per-base qualities were not stored, and no clone one base away is much larger. The data originate from a study of prognosis after radiotherapy for stage I lung cancer (dated by TCRdb to the early 2020s). Turning to the overall study: Between early 2018 and early 2019, under 20 patients with stage I NSCLC were enrolled in Nanjing, China. The study took one blood sample before SBRT and one after SBRT from each of 20 or so patients and sequenced all 40 or so samples. Using image-guided IMRT or VMAT, SBRT was delivered in 3 to 5 fractions at a biologically effective dose of at least 100 Gy. Ages in the cohort of approximately 13 men and about 6 women ranged from about 50 to 90 years, with a median of 74. No patient received concurrent therapy alongside SBRT. Distant metastases were developed by four of the 19 patients after SBRT, at a median of around seven months, whereas no significant progression was observed in the other 15 patients. Approximately 13 patients had adenocarcinoma and seven had squamous cell carcinoma as the tumor histology. Roughly 14 patients had newly diagnosed primary stage I lung tumors, and four to six had oligometastatic NSCLC after surgical resection of the primary tumor. This study profiled peripheral blood TCR beta repertoires from stage I NSCLC patients before and after stereotactic body radiotherapy and linked the repertoires to distant failure. All patients were considered medically inoperable, owing to comorbidities in 11 to 13 and refusal of surgery in several. What the study reported, not specific to this receptor: The small cohort and short follow-up limited the study, so independent validation of the findings is needed. TRBV and TRBJ usage frequencies reportedly differed by metastasis status, in two V genes at baseline and in nine V and two J genes after SBRT. After SBRT, the number of unique TCR clones decreased (median around 10,000 before versus 6,500 to 7,500 after; Wilcoxon paired P=0.011). Tumor specificity of expanded TCR clones was not determined. All reported P values were unadjusted for multiple comparisons. Post-SBRT Shannon entropy and its change from baseline were lower in patients who developed distant metastases; baseline Shannon entropy was not associated with metastases.

All patients had node-negative disease on CT and PET/CT, and none had a history of other malignancies or prior chemotherapy or radiotherapy. At each of the two time points, around 5.9 milliliters of peripheral venous blood were collected into EDTA tubes. Ficoll-Paque Plus density-gradient centrifugation was used to isolate PBMCs. Immediately after collection, samples were stored at -80 degrees C until analysis. Two rounds of multiplex PCR were used to amplify the TCR beta CDR3 region from genomic DNA. In the first PCR round, primers specific to each TRBV and TRBJ gene were used, and the primer sequences were filed in Chinese patent CN105087789A. Universal primers were used in the second round of PCR. The Roche High Pure PCR Template Preparation Kit was used to extract genomic DNA from frozen PBMCs. Libraries were sequenced paired-end with 151 bp reads on an Illumina HiSeq 3000. In the authors' own workflow: CutAdapt was used to remove raw reads lacking the multiplex PCR primer sequences. High-quality paired reads were merged into contigs with PEAR. By aligning each contig to reference sequences, MiXCR assigned the TRB V, D and J gene segments to that contig. To remove sequencing errors, CDR3 sequences were clustered according to base quality and sequence similarity. Diversity was measured as Shannon entropy normalized by the natural log of productive TCR sequence number. Clonality was computed as one minus the ratio of Shannon entropy to the natural log of the number of unique clonotypes. Using the Youden index from ROC curves, the researchers picked the repertoire-metric cut-offs for progression-free survival, and all analyses were carried out in R 3.5.3. TCRdb's own reprocessing of the public reads used fastp at Q25 and MiXCR and kept productive beta chains. Every entry covers one CDR3 protein and lists the most common genes and DNA from its rows. The V and J calls and clone size are TCRdb's, not the authors'. The sample contains nearly 35,000 distinct CDR3 sequences, less than 45% of them found a single time. 15% to 20% of the sample lies in the top ten.

The CDR3 spans 16 residues, from the cysteine through the phenylalanine. Of the read, only the CDR3 DNA is kept; its 48 bases are in frame from base 1. From a lookup of the germline V gene, CDR1 and CDR2 are SGHAT and FQNNGV. Trimming leaves V shorter by 1 base and J shorter by 1 base, with the junction holding 3 bases beyond the gene matches. The sequence was obtained from a donor over 45 with non-small cell lung cancer. The sample was PBMCs, taken before or after stereotactic body radiation therapy (not recorded which). The sequence joins TRBV11-2 to TRBJ2-3; the junction holds 9 bases that match TRBD2. The DNA sequence reads TGTGCCAGCAGCTTAGTGTCTAGCGGGGGCACAGATACGCAGTATTTT. The encoded protein is CASSLVSSGGTDTQYF.